This is a list of T cell receptor beta chains from one sample in a study of T-cell reconstitution after alpha-beta-depleted transplantation in children. TCRdb used MiXCR to reprocess the PCR reads, holding one entry per CDR3 protein. The sample yields some 200,000 distinct CDR3 sequences, approximately 8% seen once. Specimen: PBMCs, mostly from graft donor cells, collected 360 days after TCRalphabeta/CD19-depleted stem cell transplant. All receptors derive from a male patient between 2 and 9 years old who had a stem cell transplant for acute myeloid leukemia, so the T cells may come from the graft donor. CDR3s include the opening cysteine and the closing phenylalanine or tryptophan. The D gene is left open where the match is weak. For some rows the clone size is stated as once, few or many, or as a class when expanded; others skip it.

V	D	size	J	DNA	CDR3
TRBV5-1	.	many	TRBJ2-1	TGCGCCAGCAAGATAGCGGGACAGGGTTACAATGAGCAGTTCTTC	CASKIAGQGYNEQFF
TRBV29-1	.	many	TRBJ2-3	TGCAGCATGTGGGGAGATACGCAGTATTTT	CSMWGDTQYF
TRBV27	.	few	TRBJ2-2	TGTGCCAGCAGTTTAGGGGTGGGCCGGCCATCCGGGGAGCTGTTTTTT	CASSLGVGRPSGELFF
TRBV5-1	TRBD2	many	TRBJ2-3	TGCGCCAGCAGCTTTGGGCGGGGGAGAGATACGCAGTATTTT	CASSFGRGRDTQYF
TRBV5-1	.	many	TRBJ2-6	TGCGCCAGCAGCTTGGTCGGGGACGGGGCCAACGTCCTGACTTTC	CASSLVGDGANVLTF
TRBV5-1	.	many	TRBJ2-1	TGCGCCAGCAGCTTGGCAATGAATGAGCAGTTCTTC	CASSLAMNEQFF
TRBV21-1	.	many	TRBJ2-5	TGTGCCAGCGGAGGGGGGCTAAAACGGCCCGGGAGTGGAGAGACCCAGTACTTC	CASGGGLKRPGSGETQYF
TRBV5-1	.	many	TRBJ2-6	TGCGCCAGCAGCTTGACCGTCTCTGGGGCCAACGTCCTGACTTTC	CASSLTVSGANVLTF
TRBV29-1	.	.	TRBJ2-5	TGCAGCGTCCAACCCGTGGCAGGGAACCAAGAGACCCAGTACTTC	CSVQPVAGNQETQYF
TRBV29-1	.	few	TRBJ2-5	TGCAGCGTTGTACGAGAAGAGACCCAGTACTTC	CSVVREETQYF